This T cell receptor (beta chain) was captured by sequencing in a study of blood T cell repertoires in COVID-19 (TCRdb year 2020). For context, the study as a whole: Samples covering the acute and convalescent phases of COVID-19 were provided by collaborators in the United States, Italy and Spain. The material from the prospective study consisted of cDNA or gDNA derived from T cells, B-cell-depleted T cells, or PBMCs. The dataset comprised deeply sampled blood TCRbeta repertoires from subjects exposed to, actively infected with, or recovered from COVID-19. A freely available public database, intended as a resource for researchers studying the immune response to SARS-CoV-2, is where the repertoires were released. The samples were drawn from two sources: the first 160 participants of the ongoing ImmuneRACE study, and 1,000 to 1,500 subjects contributed by 6 global collaborators. Nearly every sample came with metadata listing a de-identified subject ID, COVID-19 status, age in years and sex. Where available, HLA class I and class II types were obtained from metadata supplied by the sample provider rather than from assay-based typing. Results the study describes overall, beyond this receptor: The quantity of clinical and demographic metadata differed by source and by participant and was supplied without curation.

TCRbeta CDR3 regions were amplified from genomic DNA by means of the immunoSEQ Assay, a bias-controlled multiplex PCR. Per the source publication's procedure: The number of nucleated cells in each sample was estimated from the amplification of reference gene primers within the assay. To quantify the absolute abundance of each unique TCRbeta CDR3 rearrangement, sequence reads were collapsed and filtered. For each sample, productive Simpson clonality was calculated by taking the square root of Simpson's diversity index across productive rearrangements. This immuneACCESS table, as held by TCRdb, lists in-frame sequences with V and J called but not all clones. Of the missing ones, under half trace to an unresolved V gene in checked studies; the others have no known cause. V, J and clone size derive from that table, while D and trimming were established from the DNA sequence. The sample table shows about 68,000 clones, and approximately 92% are seen once. The top ten clonotypes cover more than 2.5% of the sample.

Collaborating institutions collected whole blood in K2EDTA tubes following their own protocols. For TCRbeta analysis, collaborators shipped samples as frozen whole blood, isolated PBMCs, or DNA extracted from either of those sample types. V lost 4 bases and J lost 4 bases, and the count of bases not matched to a germline gene is 14. The CDR3, from cysteine to phenylalanine, totals 16 residues. Only CDR3 DNA is held: 48 bases, read in frame from base 1. CDR1 and CDR2, looked up from the germline V gene, are SQVTM and ANQGSEA. A word on this clone: Its antigen remains unidentified. No much larger clone is present one base from it, and per-base qualities are unavailable.

This TCR was sampled from a man aged 45-65 years with acute or convalescent COVID-19. The source material was peripheral blood. The sequence is built from TRBV29-1 and TRBJ2-7; 9 of the junction bases match TRBD2. The nucleotide sequence reads TGCAGCGTTGTCCACAACGTAGCGGGAGAGGGGTACGAGCAGTACTTC. This is translated as CSVVHNVAGEGYEQYF.